Following are 15 T cell receptor beta chains from one sample sequenced in a study of T cell repertoires in cytomegalovirus infection. TCRdb reprocessed the reads with MiXCR, giving one entry per CDR3 protein. The sample consists of 800,000 to 950,000 distinct CDR3 sequences, about 33% of them appearing once. The antigens these receptors bind are not known. Sequencing used cultured CD8+ T cells from PBMCs, obtained from culture after CMV antigen stimulation. These receptors all come from a human donor in good health (CMV status not recorded). Some clones in this sample may be carry-over from other donors' samples.

The chain employs TRBV7-2 and TRBJ2-3; 15 positions agree with TRBD2. Germline V CDR1 and CDR2: SGHTA, FQGNSA. The CDR3 is made up of 17 amino acids. The J segment lost 2 bases and the V segment lost 5 bases, leaving 5 bases of the junction unmatched. CDR3 residues: CASSPGLAGGLTDTQYF. For the CDR3, the DNA is TGTGCCAGCAGCCCCGGACTAGCGGGGGGGCTCACAGATACGCAGTATTTT.

The table lists this clonotype with many counts. In DNA, the CDR3 is TGTGCCAGCAGTTCGGGACAGCTGAACACTGAAGCTTTCTTT. It yields the protein CASSSGQLNTEAFF. The genes are TRBV7-6 and TRBJ1-1, with 7 bases identical to TRBD1. Losses at the gene ends were 6 bases for V and 0 bases for J; bases not matched to a gene: 4. This CDR3 is 14 amino acids long. Looked up from germline, CDR1 is SGHVS and CDR2 is FNYEAQ.

The V call is TRBV6-4, the J call TRBJ2-3; 8 bases map to TRBD1. The CDR3 spans 11 residues. CDR1 is MRHNA and CDR2 is SNTAGT in the germline V gene. The V and J ends lost 8 bases and 9 bases, in that order; junction bases with no gene match: 4. In nucleotides, the CDR3 is TGTGCCAGCGCCCAGGGGGCAACGCAGTATTTT. This codes for CASAQGATQYF.

V gene TRBV6-2 or TRBV6-3 combines with J gene TRBJ1-5, with D possibly being TRBD1 (5 bases). Trimming stripped 6 bases from V and 0 bases from J, with 15 bases between. Germline V CDR1 and CDR2: MNHEY, SVGEGT. The CDR3 is made up of 16 amino acids. The CDR3 nucleotides read TGTGCCAGCAGACCCGACAGCATTAATAGCAATCAGCCCCAGCATTTT. It specifies CASRPDSINSNQPQHF.

Notes on this clonotype: A read error may explain this, as a much larger clone is one base away. V usage is TRBV7-6 and J usage is TRBJ2-5, with 9 bases aligning to TRBD2. Germline CDR1 and CDR2: SGHVS and FNYEAQ. This CDR3 is 16 amino acids long. The CDR3 DNA reads as TGTACCAGCACCGAATTCGGGGCGGGGGGGAAAGAGACCCAGTACTTC. Protein product: CTSTEFGAGGKETQYF.

This clonotype came up many times. This chain joins TRBV6-1 and TRBJ1-1; the D gene is possibly TRBD1 (5 bases). Trimming shortened V by 1 base and J by 4 bases, and 19 bases separated the two germline ends. Germline V gene lookup returns CDR1 MNHNS and CDR2 SASEGT. The CDR3 is 17 residues long. The CDR3 spells CASSEGSGWGGFTEAFF. In DNA form, the CDR3 reads TGTGCCAGCAGTGAAGGCTCAGGGTGGGGAGGGTTCACTGAAGCTTTCTTT.

The rearrangement joins TRBV12-3 or TRBV12-4 to TRBJ2-1; TRBD1 matches 8 bases. With V trimmed by 3 bases and J by 2 bases, 3 bases remained unmatched. The length of the CDR3 is 15 residues. CDR3 DNA sequence: TGTGCCAGCAGTTTCACGGGACAGGCCTACAATGAGCAGTTCTTC. Its translation: CASSFTGQAYNEQFF.

This clonotype showed up just a few times. The chain combines TRBV4-2 with TRBJ2-3; 9 nucleotides align to TRBD1. Germline values: CDR1 LGHNA, CDR2 YNFKEQ. The CDR3 has 18 amino acids. V shed 0 bases and J 2 bases; nucleotides not matched to a gene: 9. The DNA of the CDR3 is TGTGCCAGCAGCCAAGATCAGACCGGGACAGGGTCCACAGATACGCAGTATTTT. The encoded protein is CASSQDQTGTGSTDTQYF.

This clonotype has more than one count but fewer than ten. This rearrangement joins TRBV6-6 to TRBJ1-2, with TRBD1 matching over 8 bases. V was clipped by 0 bases and J by 0 bases; unmatched bases: 9. Looked up from germline, CDR1 is MNHNY and CDR2 is SVGAGI (reference sequence). CDR3 length: 18 residues. DNA for the CDR3: TGTGCCAGCAGTTACTCGGCAGGGGGCTTCATGGCTAACTATGGCTACACCTTC. Residues: CASSYSAGGFMANYGYTF.

Comments on this clonotype: Here the CDR3 omits its conserved ending phenylalanine or tryptophan, so a read error is the likely source. The V and J genes are TRBV27 and TRBJ1-1; TRBD1 matches 7 bases. Germline assignment: CDR1 MNHEY and CDR2 SMNVEV (reference sequence). CDR3 length: 19 residues. J lost 4 bases, V lost 3 bases, and 20 bases had no gene match. The DNA of the CDR3 is TGTGCCAGCAGTTTTTTGGCCCCGGGGGCAGGGGGGGAGAGCACTGAAGCTTTCTTG. Amino acids: CASSFLAPGAGGESTEAFL.

In this sample, this clonotype turned up a few times. The rearrangement uses TRBV5-1 and TRBJ1-2; no firm D call. This CDR3 spans 19 amino acids. Looked up from germline, CDR1 is SGHRS and CDR2 is YFSETQ. V was trimmed by 5 bases and J by 0 bases, leaving 26 bases between them. This CDR3 is CASSAGQELVPWANYGYTF. The CDR3 DNA is TGCGCCAGCAGTGCCGGCCAGGAGCTCGTCCCTTGGGCTAACTATGGCTACACCTTC.

The rearrangement uses TRBV11-2 and TRBJ2-2, with TRBD1 as a possible D gene (6 bases). Germline V gene sequence: CDR1 SGHAT, CDR2 FQNNGV. Trimming took off 2 bases at V and 0 bases at J, with 16 bases between the two ends. This CDR3 contains 18 residues. This CDR3 is CASSLFDGQKPNTGELFF. CDR3 coding DNA: TGTGCCAGCAGCTTATTCGATGGACAGAAACCGAACACCGGGGAGCTGTTTTTT.

This clonotype was seen more than once but under ten times. V is TRBV12-3 or TRBV12-4 and J is TRBJ2-1; either TRBD1 or TRBD2 may fit D (5 bases each). The CDR3 totals 19 residues. V was pared by 3 bases and J by 4 bases, with 25 bases between. CDR3 coding DNA: TGTGCCAGCAGTTTCGGATTGGGGGATTCATCCCTTTATTACAATGAGCAGTTCTTC. Its translation is CASSFGLGDSSLYYNEQFF.

This sequence joins TRBV19 and TRBJ2-1, with D perhaps matching TRBD1 (6 bases). Germline V lookup: CDR1 LNHDA, CDR2 SQIVND (reference sequence). V lost 0 bases and J 7 bases, leaving 7 bases between the germline ends. The CDR3 extends over 13 amino acids. The CDR3 sequence: CASSIETGNEQFF. CDR3 DNA: TGTGCCAGTAGTATAGAAACAGGGAATGAGCAGTTCTTC.

J is TRBJ1-2 and V is TRBV7-9, with TRBD1 as a possible D gene (5 bases). Trimming pared 3 bases from V and 5 bases from J, leaving 16 bases between. The germline V gene has CDR1 SEHNR and CDR2 FQNEAQ (reference sequence). The CDR3 extends over 15 amino acids. Here the CDR3 DNA reads TGTGCCAGCAGCTTCGTCGCCGACAGACTTTATGGCTACACCTTC. Protein: CASSFVADRLYGYTF.